This entry describes one T cell receptor (beta chain). Its antigen is still unknown. With 5 bases clipped from V and 1 base from J, the junction kept 4 bases outside the gene matches. The CDR3 covers 14 residues. Germline assignment: CDR1 DFQATT and CDR2 SNEGSKA (reference sequence). MiXCR, applied by TCRdb to the RT-PCR reads, yields one record per CDR3 protein. The data contain a few hundred thousand distinct CDR3 sequences, 12% to 15% of them singletons. These data originate in a study of response to subunit inactivated influenza vaccine. Study-wide results and limits: Researchers suggested that each seasonal influenza vaccination recruits few new T cells.

Material: PBMCs from blood, obtained about 13 days after vaccination. The chain combines TRBV20-1 with TRBJ2-7; 11 bases line up with TRBD2. The receptor comes from a man aged 45-65 years who received an inactivated influenza vaccine. CDR3 DNA: TGCAGTGCTCTGGGACTAGCGGTTTCCTACGAGCAGTACTTC. Encoded protein: CSALGLAVSYEQYF.